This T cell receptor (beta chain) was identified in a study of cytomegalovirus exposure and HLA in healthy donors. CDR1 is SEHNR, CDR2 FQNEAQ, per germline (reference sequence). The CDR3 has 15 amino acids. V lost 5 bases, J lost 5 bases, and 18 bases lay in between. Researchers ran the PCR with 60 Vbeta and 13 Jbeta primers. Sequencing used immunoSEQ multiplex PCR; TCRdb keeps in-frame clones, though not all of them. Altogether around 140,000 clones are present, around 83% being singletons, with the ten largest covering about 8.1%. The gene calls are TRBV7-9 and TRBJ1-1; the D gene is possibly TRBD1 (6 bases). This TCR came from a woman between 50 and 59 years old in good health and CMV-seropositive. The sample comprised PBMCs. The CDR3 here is CASSAEWGGGTEAFF. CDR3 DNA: TGTGCCAGCAGCGCGGAGTGGGGGGGCGGAACTGAAGCTTTCTTT. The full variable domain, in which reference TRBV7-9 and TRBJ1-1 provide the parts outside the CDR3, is DTGVSQNPRHKITKRGQNVTFRCDPISEHNRLYWYRQTLGQGPEFLTYFQNEAQLEKSRLLSDRFSAERPKGSFSTLEIQRTEQGDSAMYLCASSAEWGGGTEAFFGQGTRLTVV.